This T cell receptor (beta chain) was obtained from a study of cytomegalovirus exposure and HLA in healthy donors. The PCR contained 60 Vbeta and 13 Jbeta primers. The assay was immunoSEQ multiplex PCR, and TCRdb's table has in-frame clones only and misses some. The sample holds about 110,000 clones; less than 70% are singletons and the top ten take about 2.2%. Study observations and caveats: A missense DCLRE1C variant was associated with V- and J-gene trimming of TCR beta chains in a later analysis, and an independent cohort replicated the association. Later, an analysis showed that TCR beta chains associated with HLA were more clonally expanded than others that were equally common. A reported reduction in N-insertions relative to the roughly 710-donor mean was seen in an Asian-associated ancestry cluster in a later analysis. The listing of 150 or so TCR beta chains classed them as cytomegalovirus-associated.

The trim removed 4 bases at V and 7 bases at J, leaving 23 bases unmatched. Germline CDR1 and CDR2: MNHEY and SMNVEV (reference sequence). The CDR3 sequence is 21 residues long. As concerns this clone: Its antigen is still unknown.

The chain links TRBV27 to TRBJ2-1; 12 bases are shared with TRBD2. Sequencing was carried out using PBMCs. This TCR came from a woman younger than 45 in good health and CMV-seronegative. The CDR3 nucleotides are TGTGCCAGCAGTTGGAGCGGACTAGCGGGGCCCTACGTATACCATCGGAATGAGCAGTTCTTC. Its protein product is CASSWSGLAGPYVYHRNEQFF.